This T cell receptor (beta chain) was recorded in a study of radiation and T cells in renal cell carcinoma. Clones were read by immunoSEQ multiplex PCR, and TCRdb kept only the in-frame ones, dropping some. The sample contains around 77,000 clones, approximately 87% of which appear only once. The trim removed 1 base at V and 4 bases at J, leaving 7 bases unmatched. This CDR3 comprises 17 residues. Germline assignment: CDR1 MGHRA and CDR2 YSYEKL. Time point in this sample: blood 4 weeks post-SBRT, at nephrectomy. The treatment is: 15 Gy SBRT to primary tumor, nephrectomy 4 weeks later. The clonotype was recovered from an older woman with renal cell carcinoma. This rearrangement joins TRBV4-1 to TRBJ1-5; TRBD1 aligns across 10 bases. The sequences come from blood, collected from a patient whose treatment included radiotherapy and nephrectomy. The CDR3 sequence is CASSQVQDRGPNQPQHF. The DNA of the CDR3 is TGCGCCAGCAGCCAAGTCCAAGACAGGGGGCCTAATCAGCCCCAGCATTTT.